Following are 22 T cell receptor beta chains from one sample sequenced in a study of control samples from healthy donors and cancer patients. Profiled with immunoSEQ multiplex PCR; TCRdb holds only in-frame clones, not every one. The sample lists tens of thousands of clones, 88% occurring once. Sequencing was performed on PBMCs. The receptors were sampled from a man over 45 with head and neck cancer.

This clone was detected only a few times. The V call is TRBV27, the J call TRBJ2-1; 7 nucleotides align to TRBD2. Germline loops: CDR1 MNHEY, CDR2 SMNVEV (reference sequence). CDR3 length: 14 amino acids. V lost 7 bases, J lost 3 bases, and 6 bases stayed unmatched. The CDR3 sequence: CASTHWEGYNEQFF. The CDR3 DNA reads as TGTGCCAGCACTCATTGGGAGGGCTACAATGAGCAGTTCTTC.

V usage is TRBV4-1 and J usage is TRBJ2-7; 12 bases fit TRBD1. The CDR3 runs 15 residues. The ends lost 3 bases at V and 6 bases at J; junction bases unmatched: 6. CDR1 MGHRA and CDR2 YSYEKL come from the germline V gene. The CDR3 loop is CASSQKGQGAGEQYF. The CDR3 nucleotides read TGCGCCAGCAGCCAGAAGGGACAGGGGGCCGGCGAGCAGTACTTC.

This clone was seen just once. Other DNA sequences from this sample encode an identical CDR3 as well. The chain links TRBV27 to TRBJ1-2; D might be TRBD1 (6 bases). The CDR3 totals 15 residues. V was pared by 5 bases and J by 2 bases, with 15 bases between. In germline, CDR1 is MNHEY, CDR2 SMNVEV (reference sequence). CDR3 protein: CASSPTPTGNYGYTF. The CDR3 nucleotides read TGTGCCAGCAGTCCTACCCCGACAGGAAACTATGGCTACACCTTC.

The chain employs TRBV5-8 and TRBJ1-6, with a tentative D call TRBD1 (5 bases). This CDR3 comprises 20 residues. Per the germline V gene, CDR1 is SGHTS and CDR2 is YDEGEE. V shed 2 bases and J shed 2 bases, with 23 bases lying between them. The CDR3 DNA reads as TGTGCCAGCAGCTTATCGTACGGGTCGACCATAGGGGCCTATAATTCACCCCTCCACTTT. This translates into CASSLSYGSTIGAYNSPLHF.

This clone has a single count. The chain combines TRBV2 with TRBJ1-1; D is unclear. Germline V gene lookup returns CDR1 SNHLY and CDR2 FYNNEI. The CDR3 runs to 15 residues. V was cut by 1 base and J by 5 bases, with 14 bases left in between. The CDR3 sequence is CASSEGLLTGTEAFF. Here the CDR3 DNA reads TGTGCCAGCAGTGAAGGCCTACTAACGGGGACTGAAGCTTTCTTT.

This clone was picked up one time. The chain joins TRBV4-2 to TRBJ1-2; no clear D gene. The CDR3 is 13 residues long. CDR1 and CDR2 from the germline V gene are LGHNA and YNFKEQ. V lost 4 bases and J 9 bases, leaving 15 bases between the germline ends. CDR3 coding DNA: TGTGCCAGCAGCCTCGCAAGCATCGGACGCTACACCTTC. This encodes CASSLASIGRYTF.

The chain uses TRBV19 and TRBJ2-7; D is unresolved. This CDR3 has 15 amino acids. The ends were cut back, 3 bases at V and 2 bases at J, with 14 bases in the middle. CDR1 is LNHDA and CDR2 is SQIVND in the germline V gene (reference sequence). The CDR3 DNA reads TGTGCCAGTAGTATCCCTTTGCTGCCTCCCTACGAGCAGTACTTC. Translated: CASSIPLLPPYEQYF.

The CDR3 nucleotides are TGTGCCAGCAGTGTGGACTTGGGCACAGATACGCAGTATTTT. This gives the protein CASSVDLGTDTQYF. The chain is built from TRBV6-4 and TRBJ2-3, with a weak D call TRBD2 (5 bases). Trimming pared 4 bases from V and 1 base from J, leaving 9 bases between. There are 14 residues in the CDR3. Germline V gives CDR1 MRHNA, CDR2 SNTAGT.

The V and J genes are TRBV3-1 (or the pseudogene TRBV3-2) and TRBJ1-3; 9 positions match TRBD1. Germline V CDR1 and CDR2: LGHDT, YNNKEL (reference sequence). CDR3 length: 16 amino acids. With 4 bases clipped from V and 2 bases from J, the junction kept 6 bases outside the gene matches. The CDR3, as DNA: TGTGCCAGCAGCCCGCAACAGGGGGCTACTGGAAACACCATATATTTT. The encoded protein is CASSPQQGATGNTIYF.

The chain is built from TRBV6-2 or TRBV6-3 and TRBJ2-1; D is undetermined. CDR3 length: 12 residues. CDR1 MNHEY and CDR2 SVGEGT come from the germline V gene. V gave up 2 bases and J gave up 10 bases, with 9 bases separating them. DNA for the CDR3: TGTGCCAGCAGTTACATGGGTAGAGAGCAGTTCTTC. Residues: CASSYMGREQFF.

The J gene is TRBJ1-5, the V gene TRBV3-1 (or the pseudogene TRBV3-2); 8 positions agree with TRBD1. In germline, CDR1 is LGHDT, CDR2 YNNKEL (reference sequence). The CDR3 length is 17 residues. Germline trimming cut 2 bases from V and 1 base from J; bases unmatched to any gene: 7. Here the CDR3 DNA reads TGTGCCAGCAGCCAAAACAGGGGGGGATGGAGCAATCAGCCCCAGCATTTT. Its translation: CASSQNRGGWSNQPQHF.

The chain is built from TRBV18 and TRBJ2-5; 8 positions agree with TRBD1. Germline V gene lookup returns CDR1 KGHSH and CDR2 LQKENI. V shed 6 bases and J 4 bases; nucleotides not matched to a gene: 7. The CDR3 totals 14 residues. This CDR3 is CASSPQGALETQYF. DNA for the CDR3: TGTGCCAGCTCCCCCCAGGGGGCCTTAGAGACCCAGTACTTC.

The chain employs TRBV28 and TRBJ2-3, with TRBD1 identical over 8 bases. This CDR3 has 15 amino acids. With 5 bases clipped from V and 4 bases from J, the junction kept 8 bases outside the gene matches. Germline V CDR1 and CDR2: MDHEN, SYDVKM. This chain's CDR3 is CASSTGGIAADTQYF. The CDR3 bases are TGTGCCAGCAGTACAGGGGGTATAGCGGCAGATACGCAGTATTTT.

The V gene is TRBV7-2, the J gene TRBJ2-3; D remains ambiguous. The CDR3 covers 16 residues. The germline gives CDR1 SGHTA, CDR2 FQGNSA. The V end was cut by 2 bases, the J end by 0 bases, with 12 bases between. The CDR3 sequence is CASSLLADTSTDTQYF. The CDR3 DNA follows: TGTGCCAGCAGCTTACTTGCCGACACTAGCACAGATACGCAGTATTTT.

This chain joins TRBV6-2 or TRBV6-3 and TRBJ1-1; no clear D gene. V gave up 3 bases and J gave up 5 bases, with 13 bases separating them. The CDR3 sequence is 14 residues long. CDR1 is MNHEY and CDR2 is SVGEGT in the germline V gene. The DNA of the CDR3 is TGTGCCAGCAGTTATCCCCACCGAGGGACTGAAGCTTTCTTT. Encoded protein: CASSYPHRGTEAFF.

This clone appeared a few times. This chain links TRBV12-5 with TRBJ1-6, with 8 bases lining up with TRBD1. Germline assignment: CDR1 LGHNT and CDR2 FRNRAP. The CDR3 runs to 14 residues. Trimming at V came to 1 base and at J to 9 bases, leaving 2 bases not matched to a gene. The CDR3 DNA reads TGTGCTAGTGGTTTGGGACAGGGGAGTTCACCCCTCCACTTT. It yields the protein CASGLGQGSSPLHF.

The CDR3 spells CASSLSGGVYEQYF. In DNA, the CDR3 is TGTGCCAGCAGTTTGTCGGGGGGAGTGTACGAGCAGTACTTC. J is TRBJ2-7 and V is TRBV28, with 7 bases matching TRBD2. J was trimmed by 4 bases and V by 3 bases; bases with no gene match: 6. CDR1 is MDHEN and CDR2 is SYDVKM in the germline V gene. CDR3 length: 14 amino acids.

This rearrangement joins TRBV28 to TRBJ2-3; tentatively, D is TRBD2 (6 bases). CDR1 MDHEN and CDR2 SYDVKM come from the germline V gene. Trimming removed 3 bases from V and 1 base from J, with 8 bases in between. This CDR3 spans 14 amino acids. CDR3 sequence: CASSFVAGTDTQYF. For the CDR3, the DNA is TGTGCCAGCAGTTTCGTAGCGGGCACAGATACGCAGTATTTT.

The gene calls are TRBV12-3 or TRBV12-4 and TRBJ2-3, with D hard to call. The CDR3 has 12 residues. Trimming shortened V by 5 bases and J by 12 bases, and 15 bases separated the two germline ends. CDR3 nucleotides: TGTGCCAGCAGTCCTTGGGAAGTCCCCCAGTATTTT. As protein: CASSPWEVPQYF.

This chain joins TRBV12-5 and TRBJ1-1, with 7 bases matching TRBD1. The CDR3 extends over 14 amino acids. The germline V gene has CDR1 LGHNT and CDR2 FRNRAP. V lost 7 bases to trimming and J lost 8 bases; unmatched junction nucleotides: 13. Here the CDR3 reads CASERRRGQGEAFF. Written as DNA, the CDR3 is TGTGCTAGTGAGCGTCGGAGGGGGCAAGGCGAAGCTTTCTTT.

The V call is TRBV10-3, the J call TRBJ2-1; 9 bases match TRBD1. Germline V gene sequence: CDR1 ENHRY, CDR2 SYGVKD. This CDR3 has 16 residues. V was pared by 4 bases and J by 7 bases, with 11 bases of the junction left unmatched. CDR3 loop: CAISGQNRGRLNEQFF. CDR3 DNA: TGTGCCATCAGTGGGCAGAACAGGGGGCGTTTGAATGAGCAGTTCTTC.

The gene calls are TRBV28 and TRBJ1-6, with TRBD1 as a possible D gene (6 bases). V was trimmed by 7 bases and J by 7 bases, leaving 11 bases between them. In germline, CDR1 is MDHEN, CDR2 SYDVKM. The CDR3 contains 13 residues. As DNA, the CDR3 is TGTGCCAGCAACGCAGGGGAGAATTCACCCCTCCACTTT. Protein sequence: CASNAGENSPLHF.